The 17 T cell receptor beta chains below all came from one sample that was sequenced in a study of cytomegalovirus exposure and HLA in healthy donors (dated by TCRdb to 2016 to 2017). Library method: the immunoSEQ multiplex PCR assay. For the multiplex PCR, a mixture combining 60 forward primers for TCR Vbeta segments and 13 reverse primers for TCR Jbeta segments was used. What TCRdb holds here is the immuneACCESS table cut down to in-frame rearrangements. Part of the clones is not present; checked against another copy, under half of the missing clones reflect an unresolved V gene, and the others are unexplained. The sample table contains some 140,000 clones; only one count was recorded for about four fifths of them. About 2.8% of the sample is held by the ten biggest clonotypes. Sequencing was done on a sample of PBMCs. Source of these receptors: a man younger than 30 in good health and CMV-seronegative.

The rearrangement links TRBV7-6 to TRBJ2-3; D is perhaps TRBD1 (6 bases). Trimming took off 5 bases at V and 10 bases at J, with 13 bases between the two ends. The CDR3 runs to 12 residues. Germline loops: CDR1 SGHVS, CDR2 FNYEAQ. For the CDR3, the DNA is TGTGCCAGCAGCCCCAGGGGCAGGGCGCAGTATTTT. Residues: CASSPRGRAQYF.

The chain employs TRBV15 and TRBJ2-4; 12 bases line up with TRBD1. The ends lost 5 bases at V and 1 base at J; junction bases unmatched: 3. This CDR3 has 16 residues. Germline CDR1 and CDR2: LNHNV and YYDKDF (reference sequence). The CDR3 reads CATSGDRGHAKNIQYF. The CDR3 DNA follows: TGTGCCACCAGCGGGGACAGGGGGCACGCCAAAAACATTCAGTACTTC. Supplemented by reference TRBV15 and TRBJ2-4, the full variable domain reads DAMVIQNPRYQVTQFGKPVTLSCSQTLNHNVMYWYQQKSSQAPKLLFHYYDKDFNNEADTPDNFQSRRPNTSFCFLDIRSPGLGDTAMYLCATSGDRGHAKNIQYFGAGTRLSVL.

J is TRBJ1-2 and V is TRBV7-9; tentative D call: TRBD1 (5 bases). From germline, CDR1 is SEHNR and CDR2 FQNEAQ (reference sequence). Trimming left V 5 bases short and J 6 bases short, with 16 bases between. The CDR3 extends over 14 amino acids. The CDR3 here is CASSPAGRDDGYTF. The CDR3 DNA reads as TGTGCCAGCAGCCCGGCGGGGAGGGACGATGGCTACACCTTC.

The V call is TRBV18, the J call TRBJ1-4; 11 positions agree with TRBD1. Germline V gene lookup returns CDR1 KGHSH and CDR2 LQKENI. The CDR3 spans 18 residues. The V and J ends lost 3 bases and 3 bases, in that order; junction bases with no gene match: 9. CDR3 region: CASSPNSGQGESNEKLFF. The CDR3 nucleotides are TGTGCCAGCTCACCTAATTCGGGACAGGGGGAGTCTAATGAAAAACTGTTTTTT.

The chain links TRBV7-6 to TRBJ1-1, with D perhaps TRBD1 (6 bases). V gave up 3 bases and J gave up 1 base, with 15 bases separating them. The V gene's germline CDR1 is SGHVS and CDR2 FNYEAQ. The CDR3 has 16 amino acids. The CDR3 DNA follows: TGTGCCAGCAGCTTCTATGAACAGGGCCCGAACACTGAAGCTTTCTTT. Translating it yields CASSFYEQGPNTEAFF.

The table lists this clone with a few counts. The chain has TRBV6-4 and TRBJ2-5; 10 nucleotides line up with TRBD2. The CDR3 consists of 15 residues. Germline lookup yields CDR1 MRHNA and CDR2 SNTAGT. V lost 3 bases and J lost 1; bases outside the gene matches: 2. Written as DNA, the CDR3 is TGTGCCAGCAGTGAGCTAGCGGGGGCCCAAGAGACCCAGTACTTC. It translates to CASSELAGAQETQYF.

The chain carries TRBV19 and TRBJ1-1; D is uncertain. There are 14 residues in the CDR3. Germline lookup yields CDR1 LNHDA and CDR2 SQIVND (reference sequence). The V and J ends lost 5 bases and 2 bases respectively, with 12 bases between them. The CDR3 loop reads CASSLIRENTEAFF. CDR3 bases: TGTGCCAGTAGTCTTATCCGGGAAAACACTGAAGCTTTCTTT.

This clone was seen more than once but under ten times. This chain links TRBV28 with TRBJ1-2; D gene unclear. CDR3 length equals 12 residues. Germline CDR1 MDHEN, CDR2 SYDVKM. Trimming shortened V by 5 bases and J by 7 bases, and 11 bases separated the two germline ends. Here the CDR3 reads CASSPRSVGYTF. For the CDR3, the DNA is TGTGCCAGCAGTCCCCGTTCGGTTGGCTACACCTTC.

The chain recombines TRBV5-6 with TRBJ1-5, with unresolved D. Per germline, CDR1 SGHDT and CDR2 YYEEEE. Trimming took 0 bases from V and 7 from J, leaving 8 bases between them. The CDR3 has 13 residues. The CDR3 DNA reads TGTGCCAGCAGCTTGGCACTGGAGCAGCCCCAGCATTTT. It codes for CASSLALEQPQHF.

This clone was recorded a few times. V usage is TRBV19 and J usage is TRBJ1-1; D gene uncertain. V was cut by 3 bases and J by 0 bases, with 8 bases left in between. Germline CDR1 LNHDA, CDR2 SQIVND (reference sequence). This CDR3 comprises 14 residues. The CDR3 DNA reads TGTGCCAGTAGTATCAACAATGTGAACACTGAAGCTTTCTTT. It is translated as CASSINNVNTEAFF.

CDR3 nucleotides: TGTGCCTGGACAGGGGTTGAGAGTTCACCCCTCCACTTT. This gives the protein CAWTGVESSPLHF. The V and J genes are TRBV30 and TRBJ1-6, with D tentatively TRBD1 (6 bases). Germline assignment: CDR1 GTSNPN and CDR2 SVGIG (reference sequence). The CDR3 is 13 amino acids. V shed 4 bases and J shed 9 bases, with 13 bases lying between them.

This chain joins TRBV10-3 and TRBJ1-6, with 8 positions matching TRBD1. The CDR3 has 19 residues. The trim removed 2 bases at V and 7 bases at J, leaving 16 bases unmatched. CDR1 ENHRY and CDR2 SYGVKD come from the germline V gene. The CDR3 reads CAISERGTGGVILNSPLHF. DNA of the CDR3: TGTGCCATCAGTGAGAGGGGGACAGGAGGGGTCATTCTAAATTCACCCCTCCACTTT.

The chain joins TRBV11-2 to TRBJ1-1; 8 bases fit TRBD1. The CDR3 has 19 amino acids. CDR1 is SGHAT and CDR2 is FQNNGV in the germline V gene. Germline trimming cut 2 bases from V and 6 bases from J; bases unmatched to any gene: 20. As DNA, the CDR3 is TGTGCCAGCAGCTTAATCGGTAGTTTTGTGGACAGGGCGTACCCTGAAGCTTTCTTT. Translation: CASSLIGSFVDRAYPEAFF.

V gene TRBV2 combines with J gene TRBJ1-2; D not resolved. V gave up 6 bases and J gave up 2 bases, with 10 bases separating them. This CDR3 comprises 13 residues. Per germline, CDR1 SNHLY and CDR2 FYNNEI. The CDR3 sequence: CASSLEVNYGYTF. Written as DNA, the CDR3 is TGTGCCAGCAGCCTAGAAGTCAACTATGGCTACACCTTC.

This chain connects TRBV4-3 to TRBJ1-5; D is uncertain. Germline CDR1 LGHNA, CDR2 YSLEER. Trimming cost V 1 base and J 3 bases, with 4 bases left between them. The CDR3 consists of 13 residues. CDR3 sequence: CASSQGPNQPQHF. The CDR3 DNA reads TGCGCCAGCAGCCAAGGGCCCAATCAGCCCCAGCATTTT.

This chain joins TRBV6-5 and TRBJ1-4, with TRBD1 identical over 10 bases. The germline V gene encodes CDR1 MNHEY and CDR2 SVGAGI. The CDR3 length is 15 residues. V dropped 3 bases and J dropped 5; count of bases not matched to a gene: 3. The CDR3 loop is CASSYAGQGNEKLFF. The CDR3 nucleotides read TGTGCCAGCAGTTATGCGGGACAGGGGAATGAAAAACTGTTTTTT.

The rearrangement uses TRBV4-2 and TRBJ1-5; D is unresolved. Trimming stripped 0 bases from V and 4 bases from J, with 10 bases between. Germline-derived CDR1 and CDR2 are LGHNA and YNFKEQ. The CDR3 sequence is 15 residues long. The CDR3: CASSQDSARNQPQHF. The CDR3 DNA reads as TGTGCCAGCAGCCAAGATTCAGCCAGGAATCAGCCCCAGCATTTT.